This T cell receptor (beta chain) was captured by sequencing in a study of cytomegalovirus exposure and HLA in healthy donors. A note on this clone: Its antigen is unidentified.

The study, taken as a whole, reports: A previous analysis found most TCR beta V segments productive roughly 90% or roughly 30% of the time. In all likelihood, a cluster of highly shared sequence variants was a sequencing artifact. Three chains linked to CMV were shown in vitro to be specific for CMV antigens.

The CDR3 covers 14 residues. The germline CDR1 and CDR2 sequences are LGHNA and YSLEER. V lost 0 bases and J 5 bases, leaving 10 bases between the germline ends. The PCR made use of 60 Vbeta and 13 Jbeta primers. Repertoires were generated with immunoSEQ multiplex PCR, while TCRdb's copy carries only in-frame clones and drops some. The table lists 150,000 or so clones. The genes are TRBV4-3 and TRBJ2-5; the D is unclear. The clonotype originates from a woman aged 45-65 years in good health and CMV-seronegative. Sequencing used PBMCs. The chain's CDR3 is CASSQDSKSETQYF. The CDR3 DNA is TGCGCCAGCAGCCAAGACTCAAAGAGTGAGACCCAGTACTTC.